This T cell receptor (beta chain) was retrieved from a study of long-term antiretroviral therapy in people with HIV. This clone showed up just a few times. The antigen is not known. V was pared by 4 bases and J by 8 bases, with 8 bases between. Germline loops: CDR1 SGHTA, CDR2 FQGNSA. This CDR3 has 11 residues. Study-wide findings and caveats: The ART regimens used between about 2003 and 2018 may be less effective than current ones. Diversity remained lower than transplant donor controls, even though it increased after ART.

The immunoSEQ assay was v3.0, run at survey level. Libraries were prepared by immunoSEQ multiplex PCR; TCRdb keeps only in-frame clonotypes and omits some of them. Of under 45,000 clones detected, 75% to 90% appear once; the ten largest clones hold approximately 6.3%. Post-ART PBMC samples numbered at least two per donor, and pre-ART ones at least one. The sample here was unsorted PBMCs, taken 3.4 years after starting antiretroviral therapy. The clonotype originates from a man aged 25-40 years with HIV. The rearrangement links TRBV7-2 to TRBJ1-2; D call uncertain. CDR3 protein: CASSSRAGYTF. CDR3 sequence (DNA): TGTGCCAGCAGCTCCCGGGCGGGCTACACCTTC.